A selection of T cell receptor beta chains follows, all from one sample in a study of T cell changes during pregnancy in multiple sclerosis. Repertoires were generated with immunoSEQ multiplex PCR, while TCRdb's copy carries only in-frame clones and drops some. This table holds under 130,000 clones, approximately 91% found once. This material consisted of peripheral blood, taken after pregnancy. The source of these receptors is a female donor with multiple sclerosis, enrolled in a pregnancy study. The CDR3 runs from the conserved cysteine through the conserved F or W. The order of the fields is clone size, J gene, D gene, V gene, CDR3 DNA, CDR3 protein. The D gene is left open where the match is weak. Rows may omit the clone size; those that give it use once, few, many or a size class.

>-|TRBJ2-3|-|TRBV5-5
TGTGCCAGCAGCTTGATGCCGGGGTGGGCAGATACGCAGTATTTT
CASSLMPGWADTQYF
>-|TRBJ2-3|-|TRBV9
TGTGCCAGCAGCTCCCGACTAGCAGATACGCAGTATTTT
CASSSRLADTQYF
>-|TRBJ2-3|TRBD2|TRBV11-2
TGTGCCAGCAGCTTAGGAGCGGGGGGGACTAGCACAGATACGCAGTATTTT
CASSLGAGGTSTDTQYF
>-|TRBJ2-4|-|TRBV4-2
TGTGCCAGCAGCCAAGACAGAGAGGGAAACATTCAGTACTTC
CASSQDREGNIQYF
>-|TRBJ2-7|-|TRBV19
TGTGCCAGTAGTCCACAGGGCTACGAGCAGTACTTC
CASSPQGYEQYF
>once|TRBJ1-1|-|TRBV5-1
TGCGCCAGCAGCTTGTCGGTGAACACTGAAGCTTTCTTT
CASSLSVNTEAFF
>-|TRBJ2-5|-|TRBV5-1
TGCGCCAGCAGCTTGGATGCCGGTGAGACCCAGTACTTC
CASSLDAGETQYF
>-|TRBJ1-2|-|TRBV5-8
TGTGCCAGCAGCTTGGGCCCAGGCGGGAACTATGGCTACACCTTC
CASSLGPGGNYGYTF
>-|TRBJ2-5|TRBD2|TRBV5-6
TGTGCCAGCAGGGCGCGGGGGGCCGCAGAGACCCAGTACTTC
CASRARGAAETQYF
>once|TRBJ1-2|TRBD1|TRBV4-1
TGCGCCAGCAGCCAAGATGGGAACAGGGGCGTGGGAGGCTACACCTTC
CASSQDGNRGVGGYTF
>-|TRBJ1-1|-|TRBV7-8
TGTGCCAGCAGCTTAGGGACAGCTGAAGCTTTCTTT
CASSLGTAEAFF
>-|TRBJ1-6|-|TRBV7-9
TGTGCCAGCAGCTTAGTGGGGGGATTCTCCTATAATTCACCCCTCCACTTT
CASSLVGGFSYNSPLHF
>once|TRBJ2-3|-|TRBV19
TGTGCCAGTAGTATTTCAGGGGGCACAGATACGCAGTATTTT
CASSISGGTDTQYF
>-|TRBJ2-3|TRBD2|TRBV29-1
TGCAGCCACTTGGCGGGGGGCCTTCTGGCGCAGTATTTT
CSHLAGGLLAQYF
>-|TRBJ2-7|-|TRBV19
TGTGCCAGTAGGCCTTCGGGACTGCTATACGAGCAGTACTTC
CASRPSGLLYEQYF
>-|TRBJ2-2|TRBD2|TRBV4-1
TGCGCCAGCAGCCCTATTGGCGGGGGGGCCGGGGAGCTGTTTTTT
CASSPIGGGAGELFF
>-|TRBJ1-1|-|TRBV2
TGTGCCAGCATGGAAGGACAGAGGTTTAGCATGAACACTGAAGCTTTCTTT
CASMEGQRFSMNTEAFF